This TCR beta chain came from a study of T cells in localized non-small cell lung cancer. With regard to this clone: Its antigen remains unknown.

Overall study findings and caveats: The greatest T cell clonality was found in uninvolved adjacent lung (higher than in tumor). Patients showing higher blood T cell density tended to see longer overall survival.

V was cut by 4 bases and J by 7 bases, with 13 bases left in between. CDR1 is SGHAT, CDR2 FQNNGV, per germline. This CDR3 spans 13 amino acids. The data were produced by immunoSEQ multiplex PCR, yet TCRdb's version contains in-frame clones alone and is incomplete. The sample holds 27,000 or so clones, approximately 78% seen once. This TCR came from a woman aged 40 to 75 with stage I lung adenocarcinoma. The J gene is TRBJ1-1, the V gene TRBV11-2; no clear D gene. The sequences come from peripheral blood, collected before any cancer treatment. In DNA form, the CDR3 reads TGTGCCAGCAGCTCCGGCCCCACTCTTGAAGCTTTCTTT. Its translation is CASSSGPTLEAFF.